The 13 T cell receptor beta chains listed next were all sequenced from one sample in a study of HIV-infected children after antiretroviral therapy interruption. Treatment specified: PENTA 11 planned treatment interruption arm or continuous ART arm. Unique molecular identifiers were included in an RNA-based 3' RACE TCR library. TCRdb analysed the 3' RACE reads with MiXCR anew, one entry per CDR3 protein. Seen here are about 89,000 distinct CDR3 sequences, approximately 6.9% observed once, and the top ten hold 0.9% to 1.4%. The material sequenced was CD45RA+ CD4+ T cells from PBMCs, pooled from several time points, taken from a donor given antiretroviral therapy, either interrupted or continuous. The subset here: naive CD4+ CD45RA+ CD45RO- T cells. The receptors derive from a pool of human donors with HIV.

This clonotype was detected many times. The rearrangement links TRBV29-1 to TRBJ2-5, with D unresolved. Germline V lookup: CDR1 SQVTM, CDR2 ANQGSEA. The CDR3 has 14 amino acids. V was clipped by 3 bases and J by 0 bases, with 11 bases between them. The CDR3 spells CSVDGGPYQETQYF. The CDR3 nucleotides are TGCAGCGTTGATGGTGGACCGTACCAAGAGACCCAGTACTTC.

This clonotype was seen at least ten times. V gene TRBV4-1 combines with J gene TRBJ2-7; 15 positions agree with TRBD2. CDR3 length: 15 amino acids. V was clipped by 4 bases and J by 7 bases; unmatched bases: 5. Germline loops: CDR1 MGHRA, CDR2 YSYEKL. The CDR3 DNA reads as TGCGCCAGCAGCCGGACTAGCGGGGGGGCGGGAGAGCAGTACTTC. It encodes CASSRTSGGAGEQYF.

This clonotype was picked up many times. The genes are TRBV20-1 and TRBJ1-2, with D tentatively TRBD1 (5 bases). Trimming stripped 3 bases from V and 0 bases from J, with 8 bases between. Germline V gene data show CDR1 as DFQATT and CDR2 as SNEGSKA (reference sequence). This CDR3 is built from 13 residues. The CDR3 loop reads CSASPGSNYGYTF. For the CDR3, the DNA is TGCAGTGCTAGTCCAGGGTCTAACTATGGCTACACCTTC.

This clonotype was found many times. The chain employs TRBV21-1 and TRBJ2-2; the table calls TRBD1, which could not be checked here. TRBV21-1 is listed as a pseudogene. The CDR3 length is 17 residues. CDR3 nucleotide sequence: TGTGCCAGCAGCAAACTGAATGGGACAGGGGGCACCGGGGAGCTGTTTTTT. Amino acids: CASSKLNGTGGTGELFF.

This clonotype was observed at least ten times. The CDR3 coding sequence is TGCGCCAGCAGCTTCCTCCCGGACAGAAACTATGGCTACACCTTC. Amino acids: CASSFLPDRNYGYTF. The V gene is TRBV5-1, the J gene TRBJ1-2, with D maybe TRBD1 (6 bases). V was pared by 2 bases and J by 2 bases, with 13 bases between. Per germline, CDR1 SGHRS and CDR2 YFSETQ. The CDR3 extends over 15 amino acids.

This clonotype has just a few counts. The chain links TRBV13 to TRBJ1-1, with 11 bases fitting TRBD1. This CDR3 contains 17 residues. Trimming took 7 bases from V and 3 from J; bases not matched to a gene: 13. Germline V gene data show CDR1 as PRHDT and CDR2 as FYEKMQ (reference sequence). The CDR3 reads CASTRSGQGAQYTEAFF. As DNA, the CDR3 is TGTGCCAGCACGCGATCCGGACAGGGGGCACAATACACTGAAGCTTTCTTT.

This clonotype was detected ten times or more. This rearrangement joins TRBV12-2 to TRBJ2-4; no check of the table's D call, TRBD1, against the DNA was made. TRBV12-2 counts as a pseudogene. This CDR3 is 15 amino acids long. The CDR3 bases are TGTGCAAGTCGATGCACAGGGGTTGGGAAAAACATTCAGTACTTC. Its translation: CASRCTGVGKNIQYF.

This clonotype has at least ten counts. The chain is built from TRBV2 and TRBJ2-1; 9 bases agree with TRBD1. Losses at the gene ends were 7 bases for V and 7 bases for J; bases not matched to a gene: 8. The CDR3 contains 14 residues. CDR1 SNHLY and CDR2 FYNNEI come from the germline V gene. The CDR3 sequence is CASKGQGNANEQFF. The CDR3 nucleotides are TGTGCCAGCAAAGGACAGGGGAACGCGAATGAGCAGTTCTTC.

This clonotype has a count of ten or more. V and J are TRBV29-1 and TRBJ1-1; maybe TRBD1 (5 bases). The CDR3 is 14 residues long. Germline values: CDR1 SQVTM, CDR2 ANQGSEA. V lost 4 bases and J lost 0, with 12 bases in between. The CDR3 nucleotides read TGCAGCGTTGTTTTACAGGCCTTGAACACTGAAGCTTTCTTT. Its translation is CSVVLQALNTEAFF. Together with reference TRBV29-1 and TRBJ1-1, the CDR3 gives the full variable domain: SAVISQKPSRDICQRGTSLTIQCQVDSQVTMMFWYRQQPGQSLTLIATANQGSEATYESGFVIDKFPISRPNLTFSTLTVSNMSPEDSSIYLCSVVLQALNTEAFFGQGTRLTVV.

This clonotype was detected ten times or more. The chain is built from TRBV6-5 and TRBJ1-1; 7 nucleotides agree with TRBD1. Germline values: CDR1 MNHEY, CDR2 SVGAGI. The J segment lost 7 bases and the V segment lost 8 bases, leaving 13 bases of the junction unmatched. The CDR3 covers 14 residues. The CDR3 DNA reads TGTGCCAGCGACGAGGACCCAGGGGGGGGTGAAGCTTTCTTT. It encodes CASDEDPGGGEAFF.

The V and J genes are TRBV19 and TRBJ2-7, with TRBD1 matching 7 bases. The germline gives CDR1 LNHDA, CDR2 SQIVND (reference sequence). The CDR3 covers 14 residues. V gave up 5 bases and J gave up 3 bases; unmatched junction bases: 7. The CDR3 spells CASSPGRGNYEQYF. In DNA, the CDR3 is TGTGCCAGTAGTCCGGGCAGGGGGAACTACGAGCAGTACTTC.

Ten or more counts support this clonotype. The rearrangement uses TRBV10-3 and TRBJ2-7; D is unresolved. The CDR3 covers 12 residues. Deletions cut 3 bases from V and 6 bases from J, with 9 bases between. Germline V lookup: CDR1 ENHRY, CDR2 SYGVKD. This CDR3 is CAISDLKAEQYF. The DNA for the CDR3 is TGTGCCATCAGTGACCTGAAAGCCGAGCAGTACTTC.

At least ten counts were recorded for this clonotype. This chain connects TRBV18 to TRBJ2-7; 12 nucleotides match TRBD1. The CDR3 spans 16 residues. The ends lost 1 base at V and 3 bases at J; junction bases unmatched: 4. Germline V gene sequence: CDR1 KGHSH, CDR2 LQKENI. CDR3 protein: CASSPLGTGGFYEQYF. The CDR3 nucleotides read TGTGCCAGCTCACCACTCGGGACAGGGGGCTTCTACGAGCAGTACTTC. Complete variable domain (other parts from reference TRBV18 and TRBJ2-7): NAGVMQNPRHLVRRRGQEARLRCSPMKGHSHVYWYRQLPEEGLKFMVYLQKENIIDESGMPKERFSAEFPKEGPSILRIQQVVRGDSAAYFCASSPLGTGGFYEQYFGPGTRLTVT.